This T cell receptor (beta chain) was sequenced during a study of cytomegalovirus exposure and HLA in healthy donors. Overall study results and limits: Apparent HLA restriction characterized most CMV-associated TCR beta chains in a later analysis.

This PCR relied on a set of 60 Vbeta primers and 13 Jbeta primers. The method was immunoSEQ multiplex PCR; TCRdb's version includes in-frame clones alone and lacks a portion of them. The table has 100,000 to 150,000 clones, over 65% seen once. To note about this clone: No antigen is known for it.

This receptor was obtained from a man aged 40-49 years in good health and CMV-seronegative. The sequenced sample consisted of PBMCs.

In DNA, the CDR3 is TGTGCCAGCAGTTTACTGGGCGGGGCTGGTAGGTATTTT. Translation: CASSLLGGAGRYF. The V and J genes are TRBV27 and TRBJ2-3, with D perhaps matching TRBD2 (6 bases). CDR3 length equals 13 residues. Germline CDR1 is MNHEY and CDR2 is SMNVEV (reference sequence). V was trimmed by 2 bases and J by 14 bases, leaving 17 bases between them.